This T cell receptor (beta chain) comes out of a study of shared T cell receptors in the human thymus. Only in-frame clones appear in the TCRdb table, and some are missing; sequencing was by immunoSEQ multiplex PCR. The sample lists roughly 660,000 clones, around nine tenths occurring once. These data were also filed under a second study, of human thymus T cells. According to that study: Resections that were taken during corrective heart surgery supplied the thymus tissue.

This clonotype was obtained from a boy under two years old with a congenital heart defect. The specimen was thymocytes.

For the CDR3, the DNA is TGTGCCAGCAGCGTAGGGGCGGGCCACACTGAAGCTTTCTTT. This gives the protein CASSVGAGHTEAFF. The chain recombines TRBV9 with TRBJ1-1, with D unclear. Germline V gene sequence: CDR1 SGDLS, CDR2 YYNGEE. V shed 0 bases and J shed 3 bases, with 9 bases lying between them. The CDR3 has 14 residues.